Following are 5 T cell receptor beta chains from one sample sequenced in a study of blood T cell repertoires in COVID-19. Sequenced by immunoSEQ multiplex PCR; TCRdb stores in-frame clones only, minus some. Here the sample spans nearly 70,000 clones, more than 85% being singletons. Sequenced: peripheral blood. The receptors shown here come from a man aged 35 to 55 with COVID-19, enrolled during active disease.

The gene calls are TRBV9 and TRBJ1-2; D may be TRBD1 (5 bases). The CDR3 spans 15 residues. CDR1 is SGDLS and CDR2 is YYNGEE in the germline V gene. V lost 2 bases, J lost 0 bases, and 11 bases lay in between. The CDR3 sequence: CASSVAGQANYGYTF. CDR3 bases: TGTGCCAGCAGCGTGGCGGGGCAAGCTAACTATGGCTACACCTTC.

The chain joins TRBV28 to TRBJ1-6; no clear D gene. The CDR3 runs to 16 residues. With 4 bases removed from V and 5 bases from J, the gap between germline ends came to 15 bases. CDR1 is MDHEN, CDR2 SYDVKM, per germline. The CDR3 DNA reads as TGTGCCAGCAGTTCCCGGAGGGCATCCGATAATTCACCCCTCCACTTT. Residues: CASSSRRASDNSPLHF.

This chain connects TRBV3-1 (or the pseudogene TRBV3-2) to TRBJ2-1, with D perhaps matching TRBD2 (6 bases). Trimming took 3 bases from V and 12 from J, leaving 15 bases between them. Per germline, CDR1 LGHDT and CDR2 YNNKEL (reference sequence). This CDR3 region has 13 residues. The DNA for the CDR3 is TGTGCCAGCAGCCAGACTTCACACGGGGGGCAGTTCTTC. Protein product: CASSQTSHGGQFF.

This clone was seen a handful of times. V and J are TRBV2 and TRBJ1-2; D call uncertain. Germline CDR1 SNHLY, CDR2 FYNNEI. The ends were cut back, 2 bases at V and 2 bases at J, with 12 bases in the middle. The CDR3 covers 15 residues. CDR3 region: CASSEIAAGNYGYTF. CDR3 DNA: TGTGCCAGCAGTGAAATCGCCGCAGGCAACTATGGCTACACCTTC.

This sequence joins TRBV7-9 and TRBJ2-5, with 11 bases fitting TRBD1. Germline lookup yields CDR1 SEHNR and CDR2 FQNEAQ (reference sequence). The V and J ends lost 5 bases and 5 bases, in that order; junction bases with no gene match: 7. The CDR3 sequence is 15 residues long. CDR3 protein: CASSPGQGAMETQYF. CDR3 in DNA: TGTGCCAGCAGCCCTGGACAGGGGGCGATGGAGACCCAGTACTTC.